This T cell receptor (beta chain) was recovered during a study of blood T cell repertoires in COVID-19. This CDR3 comprises 20 residues. After removal of 6 bases from V and 5 bases from J, the junction contained 24 bases not matched to a gene. The germline V gene encodes CDR1 MRHNA and CDR2 SNTAGT. Authors' analysis steps: Reference gene primer amplification gave estimated nucleated cell counts. The assay was immunoSEQ multiplex PCR, and TCRdb's table has in-frame clones only and misses some. From that table come the V and J calls and clone size; the DNA was used to work out D and trimming. The profile covers about 310,000 clones, with roughly 87% appearing a single time and 1% taken by the ten largest.

The receptor's source is a man aged 45 to 65 with active or convalescent COVID-19. The chain combines TRBV6-4 with TRBJ1-3, with TRBD1 identical over 8 bases. The source material was peripheral blood. CDR3 in amino acids: CASSAGEAGGYTKIRNTIYF. As DNA, the CDR3 is TGTGCCAGCAGCGCCGGGGAAGCAGGGGGCTACACTAAGATTCGAAACACCATATATTTT.